These 8 T cell receptor beta chains originate from one sample sequenced in a study of patients and donors after allogeneic stem cell transplantation. TCRdb reanalysed the RT-PCR reads using MiXCR and keeps one entry per CDR3 protein. The sample consists of around 8,800 distinct CDR3 sequences, 3% to 4.5% of them appearing once. The sample taken for sequencing was blood, either unsorted or a sorted T cell fraction (not recorded which). The source of these receptors is a human donor who was either an allogeneic HSCT recipient or a stem cell or donor lymphocyte infusion donor (not recorded which). It is not recorded whose cells these are; they may come from a transplant donor.

This clonotype has ten or more counts. V is TRBV3-1 and J is TRBJ2-7; D ambiguous. The CDR3 loop spans 13 amino acids. Germline CDR1 and CDR2: LGHDT and YNNKEL (reference sequence). Trimming stripped 5 bases from V and 7 bases from J, with 15 bases between. The DNA of the CDR3 is TGTGCCAGCAGCTACGGCGGATACGTGGAGCAGTACTTC. It yields the protein CASSYGGYVEQYF.

Ten or more counts support this clonotype. The CDR3 nucleotides read TGTGCCACCAGTGATCCTCACAGGGATGGGACAGATACGCAGTATTTT. This encodes CATSDPHRDGTDTQYF. This chain uses TRBV24-1 with TRBJ2-3; D is perhaps TRBD1 (6 bases). The CDR3 covers 16 residues. Germline CDR1 KGHDR, CDR2 SFDVKD. V shed 3 bases and J shed 3 bases, with 15 bases lying between them.

This clonotype counts as medium-sized. This chain joins TRBV7-2 and TRBJ2-1; D gene ambiguous. V was cut by 3 bases and J by 7 bases, with 13 bases left in between. This CDR3 has 14 residues. CDR1 SGHTA and CDR2 FQGNSA come from the germline V gene. CDR3 amino acids: CASSFGVFGNEQFF. The CDR3 bases are TGTGCCAGCAGCTTCGGCGTCTTTGGGAATGAGCAGTTCTTC.

The table lists this clonotype with many counts. V is TRBV10-3 and J is TRBJ2-5; the D is unclear. The CDR3 extends over 13 amino acids. Looked up from germline, CDR1 is ENHRY and CDR2 is SYGVKD. V was trimmed by 3 bases and J by 5 bases, leaving 10 bases between them. CDR3 DNA sequence: TGTGCCATCAGTGACGATCCTGGGGAGACCCAGTACTTC. This translates into CAISDDPGETQYF.

This clonotype was counted many times. This chain uses TRBV3-1 with TRBJ2-1, with D possibly being TRBD2 (5 bases). Trimming removed 0 bases from V and 11 bases from J, with 14 bases in between. This CDR3 region has 14 residues. Germline-derived CDR1 and CDR2 are LGHDT and YNNKEL (reference sequence). The CDR3, as DNA: TGTGCCAGCAGCCAAGAAGTAGCCACCGGGAAGCAGTTCTTC. It specifies CASSQEVATGKQFF.

This clonotype was observed a few times. This rearrangement joins TRBV10-3 to TRBJ2-7, with D perhaps matching TRBD1 or TRBD2 (5 bases each). The CDR3 consists of 15 residues. With 3 bases removed from V and 0 bases from J, the gap between germline ends came to 12 bases. Germline assignment: CDR1 ENHRY and CDR2 SYGVKD. CDR3 protein: CAISDPGRASYEQYF. In DNA form, the CDR3 reads TGTGCCATCAGTGATCCGGGACGGGCCTCCTACGAGCAGTACTTC.

This clonotype was detected a few times. The gene calls are TRBV6-1 and TRBJ1-6, with no clear D. Germline CDR1 is MNHNS and CDR2 is SASEGT. The V end was cut by 2 bases, the J end by 7 bases, with 15 bases between. The CDR3 is 16 amino acids. The CDR3 spells CASSETLVDPNSPLHF. The CDR3 DNA sequence: TGTGCCAGCAGTGAAACTCTCGTTGACCCAAATTCACCCCTCCACTTT.

In its sample, this clonotype was seen a few times. The V and J genes are TRBV3-1 and TRBJ2-1, with TRBD2 matching 14 bases. This CDR3 contains 19 residues. Germline V gives CDR1 LGHDT, CDR2 YNNKEL (reference sequence). Unmatched junction bases numbered 9, after V lost 5 bases and J lost 0 bases. The CDR3 reads CASSSPGTSGRGSYNEQFF. CDR3 sequence (DNA): TGTGCCAGCAGCTCCCCCGGGACTAGCGGGAGAGGCTCCTACAATGAGCAGTTCTTC.